These T cell receptor beta chains were read from a single sample in a study of T cells in Graves' hyperthyroidism and ophthalmopathy. Each CDR3 protein is one row after TCRdb ran MiXCR on the multiplex PCR reads. The table lists 200,000 to 300,000 distinct CDR3 sequences, approximately 25% of them singletons. The specimen was blood. These receptors all stem from a woman in her thirties or forties with Graves' ophthalmopathy. The CDR3 runs from the conserved cysteine through the conserved F or W. A D gene is named only where the DNA matches it firmly. The size entry is marked missing in some rows and otherwise reads once, few, many or a size class.

>.|TRBJ2-7|.|TRBV6-1
CASSPTREGDEQYF
TGTGCCAGCAGCCCAACTAGAGAAGGGGACGAGCAGTACTTC
>.|TRBJ2-7|.|TRBV12-3/TRBV12-4
CASSSGVAYF
TGTGCCAGCAGTTCCGGGGTCGCTTACTTC
>many|TRBJ2-4|.|TRBV20-1
CSAQDSSGQAKNIQYF
TGCAGTGCCCAAGACAGTTCGGGGCAAGCCAAAAACATTCAGTACTTC
>many|TRBJ1-2|.|TRBV12-3/TRBV12-4
CASSPRQGGYGYTF
TGTGCCAGCAGTCCACGCCAGGGAGGCTATGGCTACACCTTC
>.|TRBJ2-6|.|TRBV11-2
CASSFMVMAGANVLTF
TGTGCCAGCAGCTTCATGGTAATGGCTGGGGCCAACGTCCTGACTTTC
>once|TRBJ2-7|.|TRBV11-2
CASSLRQVYEQYF
TGTGCCAGCAGCTTAAGGCAGGTCTACGAGCAGTACTTC
>many|TRBJ2-7|TRBD2|TRBV7-8
CASSLGLAGAYEQYF
TGTGCCAGCAGCCTCGGACTAGCGGGAGCCTACGAGCAGTACTTC
>.|TRBJ1-1|.|TRBV29-1
CSAPPLKQGNPNTEAFF
TGCAGCGCCCCCCCCCTCAAACAGGGAAACCCGAACACTGAAGCTTTCTTT
>many|TRBJ2-4|.|TRBV30
CAWSLSGSKNIQYF
TGTGCCTGGAGTCTAAGCGGCAGTAAGAACATTCAGTACTTC
>many|TRBJ1-5|.|TRBV24-1
CATTPDSSSNQPQHF
TGTGCCACCACCCCGGACAGCAGTAGCAATCAGCCCCAGCATTTT
>many|TRBJ2-3|.|TRBV12-3/TRBV12-4
CASTQRRVRDTQYF
TGTGCCAGCACCCAGAGGAGGGTGCGGGATACGCAGTATTTT
>.|TRBJ1-5|.|TRBV28
CASRAQGRGQPQHF
TGTGCCAGCAGAGCACAGGGTAGGGGCCAGCCCCAGCATTTT
>many|TRBJ2-2|.|TRBV25-1
CASSESGANTGELFF
TGTGCCAGCAGTGAATCGGGAGCGAACACCGGGGAGCTGTTTTTT
>many|TRBJ1-1|TRBD1|TRBV28
CASSLLGDRVLNTEAFF
TGTGCCAGCAGTTTATTGGGGGACAGGGTTTTGAACACTGAAGCTTTCTTT
>many|TRBJ1-5|.|TRBV28
CASTGYSNQPQHF
TGTGCCAGCACAGGCTATAGCAATCAGCCCCAGCATTTT
>many|TRBJ2-7|TRBD2|TRBV4-1
CASSQIAGESYEQYF
TGCGCCAGCAGCCAAATAGCGGGAGAGTCCTACGAGCAGTACTTC
>.|TRBJ2-7|.|TRBV28
CASSPTEGRTYEQYF
TGTGCCAGCAGTCCCACGGAAGGGCGAACCTACGAGCAGTACTTC
>.|TRBJ2-5|.|TRBV6-5
CASSYSRKGVETQYF
TGTGCCAGCAGTTACTCGAGGAAAGGGGTAGAGACCCAGTACTTC
>many|TRBJ2-5|TRBD1|TRBV7-9
CASSPPGDRVTQYF
TGTGCCAGCAGCCCACCCGGGGACAGGGTTACCCAGTACTTC
>many|TRBJ1-1|.|TRBV20-1
CSARKGWDTEAFF
TGCAGTGCTAGAAAAGGGTGGGACACTGAAGCTTTCTTT
>.|TRBJ1-1|TRBD1|TRBV6-5
CASSYTGQGAFF
TGTGCCAGCAGTTACACGGGACAGGGGGCTTTCTTT
>many|TRBJ2-2|.|TRBV10-2
CASRVGGATGELFF
TGCGCCAGCAGGGTTGGGGGAGCCACCGGGGAGCTGTTTTTT
>many|TRBJ2-4|.|TRBV28
CASRGDQGNIQYF
TGTGCCAGCAGGGGTGATCAGGGAAACATTCAGTACTTC
>few|TRBJ2-6|.|TRBV11-2
CASSWRVGSGANVLTF
TGTGCCAGCAGCTGGAGGGTGGGATCTGGGGCCAACGTCCTGACTTTC
>.|TRBJ2-5|.|TRBV12-3/TRBV12-4
CASSSPPGRETQYF
TGTGCCAGCAGTTCTCCTCCTGGTCGGGAGACCCAGTACTTC
>many|TRBJ1-1|.|TRBV28
CASSTYTEAFF
TGTGCCAGCAGTACCTACACTGAAGCTTTCTTT
>many|TRBJ1-5|.|TRBV28
CASRTGQNQPQHF
TGTGCCAGCAGAACAGGGCAGAATCAGCCCCAGCATTTT
>.|TRBJ2-7|.|TRBV28
CASSSGGKGEQYF
TGCGCCAGCAGCAGCGGCGGGAAGGGTGAGCAGTACTTC
>.|TRBJ1-5|TRBD1|TRBV12-3/TRBV12-4
CASTPGQVRNQPQHF
TGTGCCAGCACCCCGGGACAGGTGCGCAATCAGCCCCAGCATTTT
>many|TRBJ2-7|TRBD1|TRBV28
CASSYTGVVHEQYF
TGTGCCAGCAGTTATACAGGGGTAGTCCACGAGCAGTACTTC
>many|TRBJ1-1|.|TRBV4-1
CASSRSGERNTEAFF
TGCGCCAGCAGCCGCTCTGGGGAGAGGAACACTGAAGCTTTCTTT
>many|TRBJ2-2|.|TRBV6-5
CASSYRVTGELFF
TGTGCCAGCAGTTACCGGGTCACCGGGGAGCTGTTTTTT
>many|TRBJ2-7|.|TRBV29-1
CSVEPLGETDYEQYF
TGCAGCGTGGAACCCCTCGGGGAAACAGACTACGAGCAGTACTTC
>many|TRBJ2-2|TRBD2|TRBV5-1
CASTRSSGSQTGELFF
TGCGCCAGCACTCGAAGTAGCGGGAGTCAGACCGGGGAGCTGTTTTTT
>.|TRBJ2-7|TRBD1|TRBV5-4
CASSADRVSEQYF
TGTGCCAGCAGCGCGGACAGGGTCAGCGAGCAGTACTTC
>.|TRBJ2-5|TRBD2|TRBV20-1
CSALGLSGGETQYF
TGCAGTGCTCTCGGACTAAGCGGGGGCGAGACCCAGTACTTC
>.|TRBJ2-5|TRBD1|TRBV11-2
CASSFHRAGTGKETQYF
TGTGCCAGCAGCTTTCATCGCGCCGGGACAGGGAAAGAGACCCAGTACTTC
>.|TRBJ2-7|TRBD2|TRBV6-1
CASRPGLAGERNEQYF
TGTGCCAGCAGGCCGGGACTAGCGGGAGAAAGGAACGAGCAGTACTTC
>many|TRBJ1-2|.|TRBV27
CASRDKRLGYTF
TGTGCCAGCAGGGACAAAAGGCTCGGCTACACCTTC
>many|TRBJ1-1|.|TRBV6-1
CASSESPGPANTEAFF
TGTGCCAGCAGTGAATCCCCAGGTCCGGCGAACACTGAAGCTTTCTTT
>few|TRBJ1-2|.|TRBV3-1
CASSFPGYGYTF
TGTGCCAGCAGCTTCCCGGGCTATGGCTACACCTTC
>.|TRBJ2-5|.|TRBV7-8
CASSQGLPSETQYF
TGTGCCAGCAGTCAAGGACTACCATCAGAGACCCAGTACTTC
>many|TRBJ2-7|TRBD1|TRBV29-1
CSVSRPGQGTYEQYF
TGCAGCGTTTCTCGTCCGGGACAGGGCACCTACGAGCAGTACTTC
>many|TRBJ2-7|TRBD2|TRBV28
CASRPPWTPGLAGGSEQYF
TGTGCCAGCAGGCCTCCTTGGACACCTGGACTAGCGGGAGGCTCCGAGCAGTACTTC
>many|TRBJ2-7|.|TRBV30
CAYGDGASYEQYF
TGTGCCTACGGGGACGGAGCCTCCTACGAGCAGTACTTC
>many|TRBJ1-5|.|TRBV19
CASTGQYSNQPQHF
TGTGCCAGTACTGGGCAGTACAGCAATCAGCCCCAGCATTTT
>many|TRBJ2-2|.|TRBV28
CASSLLRANTGELFF
TGTGCCAGCAGTTTGCTCAGGGCGAACACCGGGGAGCTGTTTTTT
>.|TRBJ2-7|TRBD2|TRBV5-1
CASSRVKTGLAGEEQYF
TGCGCCAGCAGCCGGGTCAAGACGGGACTAGCGGGAGAAGAGCAGTACTTC
>.|TRBJ2-7|.|TRBV30
CAWSEGTGIYEQYF
TGTGCCTGGAGTGAAGGCACAGGGATCTACGAGCAGTACTTC
>many|TRBJ2-4|TRBD1|TRBV28
CASSLYGTGAKNIQYF
TGTGCCAGCAGTTTATATGGGACAGGGGCCAAAAACATTCAGTACTTC
>many|TRBJ1-2|TRBD1|TRBV7-9
CASSSGQTGYYGYTF
TGTGCCAGCAGCTCGGGACAGACGGGATACTATGGCTACACCTTC
>many|TRBJ2-7|TRBD1|TRBV20-1
CSAMRGDRASYEQYF
TGCAGTGCTATGAGAGGGGACAGGGCCTCCTACGAGCAGTACTTC
>many|TRBJ2-4|.|TRBV30
CAWSASGRNQYF
TGTGCCTGGAGTGCCTCGGGACGGAATCAGTACTTC
>many|TRBJ2-6|.|TRBV2
CASREGSSGANVLTF
TGTGCCAGCAGAGAGGGGAGCTCTGGGGCCAACGTCCTGACTTTC